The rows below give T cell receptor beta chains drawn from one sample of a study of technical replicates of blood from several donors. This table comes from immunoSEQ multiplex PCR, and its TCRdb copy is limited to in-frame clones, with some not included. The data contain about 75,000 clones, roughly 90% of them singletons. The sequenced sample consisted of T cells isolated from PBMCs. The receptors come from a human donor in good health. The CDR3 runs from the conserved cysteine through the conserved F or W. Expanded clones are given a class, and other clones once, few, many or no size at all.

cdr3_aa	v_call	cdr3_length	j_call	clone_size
CASSLLFGVLSGNTIYF	TRBV7-9	17	TRBJ1-3	-
CASSWGVRGYTF	TRBV28	12	TRBJ1-2	-
CASSENRARGYGYTF	TRBV9	15	TRBJ1-2	-
CASTDLRGKTQETQYF	TRBV28	16	TRBJ2-5	once
CASSLIQGYTEAFF	TRBV7-3	14	TRBJ1-1	few
CAWTRKTSVYNEQFF	TRBV30	15	TRBJ2-1	once
CASGFDSSYEQYF	TRBV12-5	13	TRBJ2-7	-
CASSLFAGTHNEQYF	TRBV27	15	TRBJ2-7	-
CASSDFKDRGLVGELFF	TRBV25-1	17	TRBJ2-2	-
CASSFAGEQNTGELFF	TRBV28	16	TRBJ2-2	-
CASSPRQGATKNIQYF	TRBV7-9	16	TRBJ2-4	-
CASSNRGFYGYTF	TRBV19	13	TRBJ1-2	-
CASSQLAGPYEQYF	TRBV4-1	14	TRBJ2-7	-
CASSLAGVGANVLTF	TRBV7-2	15	TRBJ2-6	-
CASSSTGYTEAFF	TRBV5-1	13	TRBJ1-1	-
CASSDRPGLQETQYF	TRBV11-2	15	TRBJ2-5	-
CASSPGTVNQQYF	TRBV6-6	13	TRBJ2-7	once
CASSLALQGMSKNIQYF	TRBV7-8	17	TRBJ2-4	once
CASGLGQTFGYTF	TRBV12-5	13	TRBJ1-2	-
CACQGSNYGYTF	TRBV7-3	12	TRBJ1-2	-
CASSTSTGLRTEQYF	TRBV19	15	TRBJ2-7	-
CASSLAQGDPFYNEQFF	TRBV7-2	17	TRBJ2-1	-
CASSLTELNEKLFF	TRBV7-9	14	TRBJ1-4	-
CATSTGTGKETQYF	TRBV6-5	14	TRBJ2-5	-
CASILADLAGYNEQFF	TRBV2	16	TRBJ2-1	-
CASSGDRREETQYF	TRBV7-9	14	TRBJ2-5	-
CAWSGGLAGGADTQYF	TRBV30	16	TRBJ2-3	-
CASKTGRETQYF	TRBV6-1	12	TRBJ2-5	-
CASSPSLAGGGEQYF	TRBV27	15	TRBJ2-7	-
CASSEDMGQGINYGYTF	TRBV2	17	TRBJ1-2	-
CASSPSMRVYNEQFF	TRBV6-5	15	TRBJ2-1	-
CASSYSSGRAVDTQYF	TRBV6-5	16	TRBJ2-3	-
CASSLFADMNTEAFF	TRBV7-2	15	TRBJ1-1	-
CASSVESTDTQYF	TRBV28	13	TRBJ2-3	-
CASGTLQGLYQETQYF	TRBV12-5	16	TRBJ2-5	-
CASSLRSGVGEQFF	TRBV19	14	TRBJ2-1	-
CASSEGQVYGYTF	TRBV2	13	TRBJ1-2	-
CASSLTGLDEQFF	TRBV7-2	13	TRBJ2-1	-
CASSQVSVVGASYEQYF	TRBV4-1	17	TRBJ2-7	-
CASSLGGFGNTEAFF	TRBV5-4	15	TRBJ1-1	-
CASSPTDGGIYNEQFF	TRBV11-3	16	TRBJ2-1	-
CASGLPRGAYNEQFF	TRBV5-8	15	TRBJ2-1	-
CASSYEEEAFF	TRBV28	11	TRBJ1-1	-
CASSFFSSASGINEQFF	TRBV27	17	TRBJ2-1	-
CSGCGGGNTEAFF	TRBV29-1	13	TRBJ1-1	-
CASSPLFTGTAFF	TRBV28	13	TRBJ1-1	-
CASSWGREITHEQYF	TRBV10-2	15	TRBJ2-7	-
CASSPLTGRFNTEAFF	TRBV11-3	16	TRBJ1-1	once
CATHMESFYEQYF	TRBV10-3	13	TRBJ2-7	-
CASSLAISGVMDNEQFF	TRBV5-4	17	TRBJ2-1	once
CASSKGERQGFTEAFF	TRBV21-1	16	TRBJ1-1	-
CASSYKTLAGDQSDEQFF	TRBV9	18	TRBJ2-1	-
CASSQDLGQSTDTQYF	TRBV4-3	16	TRBJ2-3	-
CASSFSRTSGRNNEQFF	TRBV19	17	TRBJ2-1	-